This T cell receptor beta chain comes out of a study of T cells in Graves' hyperthyroidism and ophthalmopathy (dated by TCRdb to the late 2010s). About the investigation overall: Peripheral blood samples were taken at initial diagnosis, before any treatment was given. In roughly six Graves' hyperthyroidism patients, the study also compared T-cell repertoires from thyroid tissue with T-cell repertoires from blood. After sampling, hyperthyroidism patients received methimazole starting at 30 mg daily, and ophthalmopathy patients received high-dose intravenous methylprednisolone. The 100 discovery patients were randomly split 7:3 into training and test sets. Whether ophthalmopathy could be predicted prospectively was tested in an independent validation cohort made up of some 20 hyperthyroidism patients plus 17 patients who later progressed to ophthalmopathy. The paper describes TCR Vbeta CDR3 sequencing of 140 or so peripheral blood samples, made up of under 50 ophthalmopathy patients, approximately 73 hyperthyroidism patients and 17 progressor patients. To identify TCR V-J signatures that set the groups apart, the researchers used a discovery cohort of 100 patients, made up of 43 with Graves' ophthalmopathy and 57 with stable Graves' hyperthyroidism.

The TCR beta CDR3 regions were amplified from the RNA transcripts. The TCR CDR3 was subjected to a first round of RT-PCR using the HTBI primer set and the Qiagen OneStep RT-PCR kit. The libraries were constructed in a second round of multiplex PCR and then size-selected and purified. The libraries were sequenced on an Illumina HiSeq2000 using paired-end 100 bp reads. In the authors' own workflow: SOAPnuke was used to process the raw data, throwing out any read that contained adapters or uncalled bases, had a mean Phred below 15, or lacked an exact constant-primer or identifier match. High-quality paired reads were merged with COPE v1.2.5, and unique nucleotide sequences were defined as clonotypes. MiTCR v1.1 was used to align clonotypes to the IMGT TRBV, TRBD and TRBJ reference segments. The analysis was restricted to V-J combinations with a frequency above 0.0001, which together covered 98% to 99.2% of the repertoires. The TCS score was defined as F50 (clonal expansion) divided by E x V (chaos), with BLOSUM62-based TCRdist calculated between CDR3 peptides within each V-J. Welch's t-statistics and random forest reduced roughly 500 V-J features to 10 to 15, which were used in a naive Bayes classifier (R e1071). The public sequencing data were trimmed at Q25 with fastp and processed into clonotypes with MiXCR by TCRdb, which kept only in-frame beta chains. Each CDR3 protein gets just one entry, which takes the most common genes and DNA from the rows behind it. The V and J calls reflect TCRdb's pipeline rather than the authors' work. The sample table lists approximately 640,000 distinct CDR3 sequences, roughly 17% of them with a count of one. The ten largest clones represent roughly a sixth of the sample.

Findings and caveats that apply to the study as a whole: No statistical method was used to set the sample size in advance, and investigators knew the group allocation. In validation, the model predicted progression to ophthalmopathy a median of roughly 6.1 months before onset, with roughly 68% sensitivity and 72.22% specificity. Most expanded thyroid clonotypes (frequency above 0.001) were also detected in blood, suggesting blood repertoires may reflect thyroid immune responses. In cross-validation, a model built on a 13 V-J signature told ophthalmopathy apart from stable hyperthyroidism with 85% to 90% sensitivity and about 81% specificity, and in testing the same model reached 80%/75%.

Note on this clonotype: No cognate antigen has been identified for it. No base-level quality is on record; no much larger clone is a single base apart.

V is cut by 7 bases and J by 0 bases, and the space between the germline ends is 18 bases. The CDR3 starts with the cysteine, ends with the phenylalanine, and has 15 residues. Only CDR3 DNA remains: 45 bases, in frame from the first base. According to the germline V gene (reference sequence), CDR1 reads GTSNPN and CDR2 reads SVGIG. Stable Graves' hyperthyroidism was defined as no progression to ophthalmopathy during 18 months of follow-up. Hyperthyroidism patients were newly diagnosed, had a disease duration of under 2 months, and were aged 18 to 65 years. The study excluded patients with uncontrolled infections, other autoimmune diseases, pregnancy or lactation. Diagnoses relied on clinical symptoms, serum thyroxine and TRAb, thyroid ultrasound and orbital computed tomography. PBMCs were separated from roughly 10 ml of fresh peripheral blood using Ficoll-Paque density gradient centrifugation. Total RNA was extracted with Trizol reagent, and quality was checked on an Agilent 2100 Bioanalyzer.

This sequence was found in a man over 45 with Graves' hyperthyroidism. This chain is built from TRBV30 and TRBJ1-1; TRBD1 could be the D gene, as 5 bases match. The source material was blood. The CDR3 region: CAFRVWGDLNTEAFF. The DNA reads as follows: TGTGCCTTCAGGGTGTGGGGAGACCTGAACACTGAAGCTTTCTTT.